Listed below are T cell receptor beta chains from one sample, sequenced in a study of cytomegalovirus exposure and HLA in healthy donors. Sequencing used immunoSEQ multiplex PCR; TCRdb keeps in-frame clones, though not all of them. The sample has tens of thousands of clones, around 80% seen once. The source material was PBMCs. These receptors were taken from a male donor in good health and CMV-seropositive. CDR3s include the opening cysteine and the closing phenylalanine or tryptophan. Fields, in order: J gene, clone size, V gene, D gene, CDR3 DNA, CDR3 protein. D genes are given only for firm matches. Clone size appears in some rows only: once, few, many, or a class for an expanded clone.

TRBJ1-1,.,TRBV28,TRBD1,TGTGCCAGCAGGTACACCCGGGACAGGGGGCGCCTTGCTTTCTTT,CASRYTRDRGRLAFF
TRBJ2-1,.,TRBV7-6,TRBD2,TGTGCCAGCAGCTTATATCACTCTAGCGGGAGTGCTGAGGATGGGCAGTTCTTC,CASSLYHSSGSAEDGQFF
TRBJ2-3,.,TRBV30,TRBD1,TGTGCCTGGGGTCGCCGGGACAGGATACCAGATACGCAGTATTTT,CAWGRRDRIPDTQYF
TRBJ1-2,.,TRBV5-1,TRBD1,TGCGCCAGCAGCTCCGGGACAGAACTATTTAACTATGGCTACACCTTC,CASSSGTELFNYGYTF
TRBJ2-5,.,TRBV5-1,TRBD2,TGCGCCAGCAGCTTGCGACTAGCGGGGAATCAAGAGACCCAGTACTTC,CASSLRLAGNQETQYF
TRBJ2-1,.,TRBV27,TRBD2,TGTGCCAGCAGTTTGGGAGGGAGCGCGTTCGATGAGCAGTTCTTC,CASSLGGSAFDEQFF
TRBJ1-6,.,TRBV7-8,.,TGTGCCAGCAGCTTAGACAGTCGTTCTTATAATTCACCCCTCCACTTT,CASSLDSRSYNSPLHF
TRBJ2-7,.,TRBV6-1,.,TGTGCCAGCAGTTACAGGCCCGAGCAGTACTTC,CASSYRPEQYF
TRBJ2-7,.,TRBV5-4,TRBD1,TGTGCCAGCACCGGACAGGCTCCCCCCTACGAGCAGTACTTC,CASTGQAPPYEQYF
TRBJ1-1,few,TRBV28,TRBD1,TGTGCCAGCAGTTCCGCCGGGACAGGGGATGGTGAAGCTTTCTTT,CASSSAGTGDGEAFF
TRBJ1-5,.,TRBV2,TRBD1,TGTGCCAGCAGTGCGGACAGGAGCAATCAGCCCCAGCATTTT,CASSADRSNQPQHF
TRBJ2-3,.,TRBV5-1,TRBD2,TGCGCCAGCAGCTTGGCACGGACTAGCGGGAGGTGGGATACGCAGTATTTT,CASSLARTSGRWDTQYF
TRBJ2-7,.,TRBV5-1,TRBD2,TGCGCCAGCAGCTGGGAAGGGACTAGCGGGGTTTACGAGCAGTACTTC,CASSWEGTSGVYEQYF
TRBJ1-5,.,TRBV21-1,.,TGTGCCAGCAGCCCCCCAAGAACAGGAGATTATAGCAATCAGCCCCAGCATTTT,CASSPPRTGDYSNQPQHF
TRBJ2-7,.,TRBV7-8,.,TGTGCCAGCAGCTCGGTACAAACAGGGCCCCTGGGGCGGGAGCTACACTTC,CASSSVQTGPLGRELHF
TRBJ2-1,.,TRBV5-1,TRBD1,TGCGCCAGCAGCGCCGCAGGGGGCTACAATGAGCAGTTCTTC,CASSAAGGYNEQFF
TRBJ2-1,.,TRBV30,TRBD1,TGTGCCTGGAGTGCCGGGACAGTCGATGAGCAGTTCTTC,CAWSAGTVDEQFF
TRBJ1-5,.,TRBV6-5,.,TGTGCCAGCAGTTACAAGGGGTTGGGACCCCAGCATTTT,CASSYKGLGPQHF